This T cell receptor (beta chain) was recorded in a study of control samples from healthy donors and cancer patients (dated by TCRdb to the early 2020s). Note on this clone: Its specific antigen is unknown. The input lacks base qualities; no much larger clone sits a single base away.

Libraries came from the immunoSEQ multiplex PCR assay. The source is immuneACCESS, and TCRdb retained only in-frame sequences with V and J called. Part of the clones is not carried over; for the studies checked, unresolved V genes explain less than half of this, and the remainder is unexplained. This sample gives about 110,000 clones in total; less than 95% of them show up just once. 4% to 4.5% of the sample is taken by the ten largest. The clonotype comes from a human donor in good health. The donor label of this sample is uncertain. The sequencing sample was made of blood.

The CDR3 corresponds to CASSLDRVSGGYTF. The nucleotide sequence is given as TGCGCCAGCAGCCTTGACAGGGTATCAGGAGGCTACACCTTC. The sequence links TRBV5-1 to TRBJ1-2, with 7 central nucleotides matching TRBD1. The CDR3 covers 14 residues, taking in both the cysteine and the phenylalanine. Left in the record is the CDR3 DNA by itself, 42 bases read in frame from the first base. CDR1 and CDR2 are drawn from the germline V gene: SGHRS, YFSETQ. The germline V and J ends show losses of 4 bases and 8 bases respectively, and no gene match explains 11 bases of the junction.